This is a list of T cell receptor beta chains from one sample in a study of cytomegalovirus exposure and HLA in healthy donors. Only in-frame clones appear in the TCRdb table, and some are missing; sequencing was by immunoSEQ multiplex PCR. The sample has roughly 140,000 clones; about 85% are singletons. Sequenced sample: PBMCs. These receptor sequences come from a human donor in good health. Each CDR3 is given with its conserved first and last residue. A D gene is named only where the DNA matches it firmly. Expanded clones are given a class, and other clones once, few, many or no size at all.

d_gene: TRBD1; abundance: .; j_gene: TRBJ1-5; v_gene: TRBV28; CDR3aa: CASSSGTVVHQPQHF; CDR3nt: TGTGCCAGCAGTTCCGGGACAGTAGTTCATCAGCCCCAGCATTTT
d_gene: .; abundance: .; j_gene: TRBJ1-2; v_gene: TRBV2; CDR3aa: CASSAGTYFYGYTF; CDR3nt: TGTGCCAGCAGCGCCGGGACATATTTCTATGGCTACACCTTC
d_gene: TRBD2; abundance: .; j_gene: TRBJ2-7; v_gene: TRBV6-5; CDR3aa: CASARAGGSYEQYF; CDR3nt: TGTGCCAGCGCTCGGGCGGGAGGGTCCTACGAGCAGTACTTC
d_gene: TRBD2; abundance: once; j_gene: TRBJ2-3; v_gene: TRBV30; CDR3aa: CAWSPGARGNTDTQYF; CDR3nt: TGTGCCTGGAGTCCGGGTGCGCGGGGGAACACAGATACGCAGTATTTT
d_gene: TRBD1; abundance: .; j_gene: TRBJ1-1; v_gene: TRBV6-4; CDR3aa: CASSSGTGGTPGKLF; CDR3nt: TGTGCCAGCAGTTCCGGGACAGGGGGAACCCCGGGAAAATTATTT
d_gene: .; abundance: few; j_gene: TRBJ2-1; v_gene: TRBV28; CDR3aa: CASSADPYRDQFF; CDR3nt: TGTGCCAGCAGCGCAGACCCCTACAGGGATCAGTTCTTC
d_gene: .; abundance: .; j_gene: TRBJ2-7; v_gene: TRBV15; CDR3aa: CATSRVGGRGYHTYEQYF; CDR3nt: TGTGCCACCAGCAGAGTAGGAGGAAGGGGGTATCATACCTACGAGCAGTACTTC
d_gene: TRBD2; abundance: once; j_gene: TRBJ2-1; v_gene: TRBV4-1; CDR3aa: CASSQEGSGRSYNEQFF; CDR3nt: TGCGCCAGCAGCCAAGAAGGTAGCGGGCGCTCCTACAATGAGCAGTTCTTC
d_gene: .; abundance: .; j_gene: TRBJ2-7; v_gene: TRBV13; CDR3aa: CASSPNFKYEQYF; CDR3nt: TGTGCCAGCAGCCCGAACTTTAAGTACGAGCAGTACTTC
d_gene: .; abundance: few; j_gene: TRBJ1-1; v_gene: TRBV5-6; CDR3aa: CASSVISTEAFF; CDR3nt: TGTGCCAGCAGCGTCATCAGTACTGAAGCTTTCTTT
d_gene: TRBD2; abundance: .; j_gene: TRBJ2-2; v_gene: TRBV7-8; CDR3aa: CASSRGVAGVPWELFF; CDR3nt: TGTGCCAGCAGCCGGGGGGTAGCGGGGGTACCATGGGAGCTGTTTTTT
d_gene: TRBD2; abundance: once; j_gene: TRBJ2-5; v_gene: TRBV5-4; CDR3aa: CASSLERGEGETQYF; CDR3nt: TGTGCCAGCAGCTTGGAGCGGGGAGAAGGAGAGACCCAGTACTTC
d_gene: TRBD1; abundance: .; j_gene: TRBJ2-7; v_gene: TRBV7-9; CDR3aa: CASSRQGFSSEQYF; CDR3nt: TGTGCCAGCAGCCGACAGGGGTTCTCCAGCGAGCAGTACTTC
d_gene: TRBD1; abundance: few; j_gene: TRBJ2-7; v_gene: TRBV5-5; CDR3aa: CASSALTGGYYEQYF; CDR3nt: TGTGCCAGCAGCGCCCTGACAGGGGGATACTACGAGCAGTACTTC
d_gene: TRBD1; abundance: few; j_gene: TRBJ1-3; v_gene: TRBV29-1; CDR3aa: CSAGQGENTIYF; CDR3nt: TGCAGCGCAGGACAGGGTGAAAACACCATATATTTT
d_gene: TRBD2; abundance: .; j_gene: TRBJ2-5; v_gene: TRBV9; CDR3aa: CASSVGIGGGAETQYF; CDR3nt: TGTGCCAGCAGCGTAGGGATTGGGGGAGGGGCAGAGACCCAGTACTTC
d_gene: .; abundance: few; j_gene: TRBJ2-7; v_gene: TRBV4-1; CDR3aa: CASSQDGRRGQYF; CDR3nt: TGCGCCAGCAGCCAAGACGGAAGGCGCGGGCAGTACTTC
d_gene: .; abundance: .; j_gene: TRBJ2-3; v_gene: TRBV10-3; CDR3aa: CAISEYTGETDTQYF; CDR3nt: TGTGCCATCAGTGAGTACACGGGGGAAACAGATACGCAGTATTTT
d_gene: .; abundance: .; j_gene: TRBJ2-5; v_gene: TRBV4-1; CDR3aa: CASSQDQLVGETQYF; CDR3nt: TGCGCCAGCAGCCAAGATCAGCTGGTGGGCGAGACCCAGTACTTC
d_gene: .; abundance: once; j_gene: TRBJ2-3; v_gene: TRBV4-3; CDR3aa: CASSSGSGSSTDTQYF; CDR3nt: TGCGCCAGCAGCAGCGGTTCGGGTTCGAGCACAGATACGCAGTATTTT
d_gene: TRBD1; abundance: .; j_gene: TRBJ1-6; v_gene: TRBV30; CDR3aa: CAWIAQGPTNSPLHF; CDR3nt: TGTGCCTGGATTGCACAGGGGCCTACTAATTCACCCCTCCACTTT
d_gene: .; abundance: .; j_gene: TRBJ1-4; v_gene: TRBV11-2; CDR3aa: CASSLDAGLNEKLFF; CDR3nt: TGTGCCAGCAGCTTAGATGCTGGGCTGAATGAAAAACTGTTTTTT
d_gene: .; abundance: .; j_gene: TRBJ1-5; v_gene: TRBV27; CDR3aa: CASSLYYSPGNQPQHF; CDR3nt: TGTGCCAGCAGTTTATATTACAGCCCCGGGAACCAGCCCCAGCATTTT
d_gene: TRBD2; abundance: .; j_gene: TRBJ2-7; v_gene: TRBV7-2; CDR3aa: CASSSPTGGRVTAEQYF; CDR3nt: TGTGCCAGCAGCTCACCCACTGGCGGGAGGGTAACGGCCGAGCAGTACTTC
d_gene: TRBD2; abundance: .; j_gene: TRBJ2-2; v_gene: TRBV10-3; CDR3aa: CAISGGLAGGQATGELFF; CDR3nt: TGTGCCATCAGTGGGGGACTAGCGGGGGGGCAGGCCACCGGGGAGCTGTTTTTT
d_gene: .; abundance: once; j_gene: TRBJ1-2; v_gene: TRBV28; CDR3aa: CASQRGDNYGYTF; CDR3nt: TGTGCCAGTCAAAGGGGCGATAACTATGGCTACACCTTC
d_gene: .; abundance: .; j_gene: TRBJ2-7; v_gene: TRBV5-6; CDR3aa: CASSLFRGSYEQYF; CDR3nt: TGTGCCAGCAGCTTGTTCCGGGGTTCCTACGAGCAGTACTTC